This T cell receptor beta chain was recorded in a study of glioma-infiltrating T cells after dendritic cell vaccination. Findings of the study overall: Few patients contributed both blood and tumor specimens.

Isocitrate dehydrogenase mutation was absent in all glioblastoma patients. H&E staining confirmed tumor content above 20% in tissue. CDR3 length: 15 amino acids. Germline assignment: CDR1 SGHRS and CDR2 YFSETQ. Germline trimming cut 5 bases from V and 2 bases from J; bases unmatched to any gene: 8. The data were produced by immunoSEQ multiplex PCR, yet TCRdb's version contains in-frame clones alone and is incomplete. This table holds under 4,000 clones, 75% to 80% found once. This clone has a handful of counts. The antigen is not known. Source: tumor tissue, taken before dendritic cell vaccination. The origin of this receptor is a human donor with glioblastoma. The chain is built from TRBV5-1 and TRBJ2-3; TRBD1 aligns across 7 bases. In DNA, the CDR3 is TGCGCCAGCAGGGGGACAGTGGTTTTCACAGATACGCAGTATTTT. This gives the protein CASRGTVVFTDTQYF.